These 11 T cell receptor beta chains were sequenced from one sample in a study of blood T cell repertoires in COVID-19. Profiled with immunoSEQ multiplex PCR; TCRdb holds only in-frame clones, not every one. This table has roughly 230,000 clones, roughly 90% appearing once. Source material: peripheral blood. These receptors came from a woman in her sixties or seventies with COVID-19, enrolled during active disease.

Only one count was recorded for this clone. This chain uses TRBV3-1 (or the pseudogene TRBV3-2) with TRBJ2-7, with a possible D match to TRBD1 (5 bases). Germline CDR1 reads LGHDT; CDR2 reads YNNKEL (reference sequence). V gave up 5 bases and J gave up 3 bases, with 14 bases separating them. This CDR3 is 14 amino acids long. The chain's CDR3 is CASSSRVGLYEQYF. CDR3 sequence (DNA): TGTGCCAGCAGCTCCAGAGTGGGGCTCTACGAGCAGTACTTC.

The CDR3 loop reads CASSLEVLNQPQHF. Here the CDR3 DNA reads TGTGCCAGCAGCTTAGAAGTACTCAATCAGCCCCAGCATTTT. V is TRBV7-2 and J is TRBJ1-5; no clear D gene. Germline lookup yields CDR1 SGHTA and CDR2 FQGNSA. The CDR3 is 14 amino acids. Trimming pared 1 base from V and 3 bases from J, leaving 7 bases between.

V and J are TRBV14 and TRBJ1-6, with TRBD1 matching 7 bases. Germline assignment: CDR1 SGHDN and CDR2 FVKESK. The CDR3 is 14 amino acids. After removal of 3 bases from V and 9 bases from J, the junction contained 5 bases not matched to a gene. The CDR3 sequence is CASSHGQAISPLHF. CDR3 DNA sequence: TGTGCCAGCAGCCACGGACAGGCGATTTCACCCCTCCACTTT.

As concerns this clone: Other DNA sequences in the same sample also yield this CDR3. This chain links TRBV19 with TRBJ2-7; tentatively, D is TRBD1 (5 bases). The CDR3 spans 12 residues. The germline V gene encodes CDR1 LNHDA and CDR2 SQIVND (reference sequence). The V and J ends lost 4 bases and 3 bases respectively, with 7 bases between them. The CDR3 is CASSTQGYEQYF. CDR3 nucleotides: TGTGCCAGTAGTACCCAGGGCTACGAGCAGTACTTC.

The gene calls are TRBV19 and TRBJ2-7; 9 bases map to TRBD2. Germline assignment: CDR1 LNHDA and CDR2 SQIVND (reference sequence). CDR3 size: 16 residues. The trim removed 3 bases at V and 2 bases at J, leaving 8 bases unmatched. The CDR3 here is CASSIRLQRGAYEQYF. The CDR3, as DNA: TGTGCCAGTAGTATCCGCTTACAGCGGGGGGCCTACGAGCAGTACTTC.

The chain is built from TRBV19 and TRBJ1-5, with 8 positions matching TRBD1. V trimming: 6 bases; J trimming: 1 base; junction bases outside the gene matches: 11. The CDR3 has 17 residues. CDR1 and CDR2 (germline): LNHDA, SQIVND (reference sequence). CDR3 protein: CASSPLRGRTSNQPQHF. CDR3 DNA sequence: TGTGCCAGTAGCCCCCTCAGGGGGCGGACGAGCAATCAGCCCCAGCATTTT. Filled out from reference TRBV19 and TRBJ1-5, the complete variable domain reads DGGITQSPKYLFRKEGQNVTLSCEQNLNHDAMYWYRQDPGQGLRLIYYSQIVNDFQKGDIAEGYSVSREKKESFPLTVTSAQKNPTAFYLCASSPLRGRTSNQPQHFGDGTRLSIL.

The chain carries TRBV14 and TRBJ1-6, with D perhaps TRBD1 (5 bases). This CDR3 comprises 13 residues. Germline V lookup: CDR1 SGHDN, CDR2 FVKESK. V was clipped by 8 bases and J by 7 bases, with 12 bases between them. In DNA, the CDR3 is TGTGCCAGCGGGCAGGGCATAAATTCACCCCTCCACTTT. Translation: CASGQGINSPLHF.

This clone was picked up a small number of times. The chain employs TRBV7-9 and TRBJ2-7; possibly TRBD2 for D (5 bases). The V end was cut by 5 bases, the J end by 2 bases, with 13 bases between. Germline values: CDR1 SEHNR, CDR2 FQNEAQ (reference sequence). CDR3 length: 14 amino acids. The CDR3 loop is CASSLTSSPYEQYF. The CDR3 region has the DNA TGTGCCAGCAGCCTCACTAGTAGCCCCTACGAGCAGTACTTC.

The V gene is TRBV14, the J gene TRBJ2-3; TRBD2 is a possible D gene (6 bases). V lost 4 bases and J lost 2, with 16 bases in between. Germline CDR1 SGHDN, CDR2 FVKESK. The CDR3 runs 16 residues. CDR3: CASSPGTAPHTDTQYF. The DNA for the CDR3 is TGTGCCAGCAGCCCCGGGACTGCCCCCCACACAGATACGCAGTATTTT. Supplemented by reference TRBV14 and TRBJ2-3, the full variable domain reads EAGVTQFPSHSVIEKGQTVTLRCDPISGHDNLYWYRRVMGKEIKFLLHFVKESKQDESGMPNNRFLAERTGGTYSTLKVQPAELEDSGVYFCASSPGTAPHTDTQYFGPGTRLTVL.

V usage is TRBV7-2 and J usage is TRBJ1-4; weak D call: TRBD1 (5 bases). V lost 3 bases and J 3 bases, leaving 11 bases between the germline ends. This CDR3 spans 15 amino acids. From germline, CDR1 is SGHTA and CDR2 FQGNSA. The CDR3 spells CASSFDGGANEKLFF. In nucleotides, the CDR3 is TGTGCCAGCAGCTTTGACGGGGGAGCTAATGAAAAACTGTTTTTT.

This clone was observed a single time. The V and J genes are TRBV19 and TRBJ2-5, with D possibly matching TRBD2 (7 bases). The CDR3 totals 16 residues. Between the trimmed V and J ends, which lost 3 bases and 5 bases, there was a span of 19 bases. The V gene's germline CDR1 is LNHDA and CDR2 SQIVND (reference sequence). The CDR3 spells CASSIEGVQGGETQYF. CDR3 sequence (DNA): TGTGCCAGTAGTATCGAGGGGGTCCAGGGAGGGGAGACCCAGTACTTC.